The T cell receptor (beta chain) under discussion was sequenced for a study of graft-versus-host responses after intestinal transplantation. The CDR3 is 13 amino acids. CDR1 and CDR2 from the germline V gene are MNHNS and SASEGT. V was pared by 5 bases and J by 7 bases, with 11 bases between. This table comes from immunoSEQ multiplex PCR, and its TCRdb copy is limited to in-frame clones, with some not included. The sample has around 15,000 clones, about 33% seen once. This receptor was taken from a human patient who received an intestinal transplant. The specimen comprised alloreactive CD4+ T cells from a mixed lymphocyte reaction culture, sampled before intestinal transplant. The sample's subset: CFSE-low proliferating T cells sorted from approximately 6-day pre-transplant mixed lymphocyte reaction (GvH or HvG direction). The chain employs TRBV6-1 and TRBJ2-2; D is ambiguous. The CDR3 DNA reads as TGTGCCAGCAGTTATAGTTTCCGCGGGGAGCTGTTTTTT. It translates to CASSYSFRGELFF.